One sample yielded the 18 T cell receptor beta chains listed below, sequenced in a study of technical replicates of blood from a handful of donors. Using immunoSEQ multiplex PCR, the repertoire was profiled, and TCRdb retains in-frame clones only, with some absent. The sample includes around 90,000 clones, 85% to 95% of them seen just once. Sequencing used T cells isolated from PBMCs. These receptor sequences come from a human donor in good health.

This rearrangement joins TRBV28 to TRBJ2-1, with 8 bases aligning to TRBD2. V lost 6 bases, J lost 2 bases, and 9 bases stayed unmatched. Germline lookup yields CDR1 MDHEN and CDR2 SYDVKM. The CDR3 loop spans 16 amino acids. CDR3 region: CASSSHRLAPYNEQFF. The CDR3, as DNA: TGTGCCAGCAGCTCCCACCGACTAGCGCCCTACAATGAGCAGTTCTTC.

The V gene is TRBV6-5, the J gene TRBJ2-7; D not resolved. Germline assignment: CDR1 MNHEY and CDR2 SVGAGI. This CDR3 region has 12 residues. V lost 4 bases, J lost 6 bases, and 10 bases lay in between. The CDR3 sequence: CASSSPTGEQYF. CDR3 nucleotides: TGTGCCAGCAGTTCACCGACTGGCGAGCAGTACTTC.

The J gene is TRBJ2-7, the V gene TRBV5-8, with D unresolved. The CDR3 is 14 residues long. V lost 2 bases, J lost 4 bases, and 13 bases lay in between. Per the germline V gene, CDR1 is SGHTS and CDR2 is YDEGEE. CDR3 in DNA: TGTGCCAGCAGCTTTACCGATCGGTATTACGAGCAGTACTTC. Translating gives CASSFTDRYYEQYF.

The chain links TRBV11-3 to TRBJ1-3; D perhaps matches TRBD1 (5 bases). The CDR3 loop spans 15 amino acids. Per the germline V gene, CDR1 is SGHNT and CDR2 is YENEEA. V lost 4 bases, J lost 1 base, and 11 bases lay in between. CDR3 region: CASSSTESSGNTIYF. The CDR3 coding sequence is TGTGCCAGCAGCTCGACAGAGTCATCTGGAAACACCATATATTTT.

This clone was seen a handful of times. This rearrangement joins TRBV27 to TRBJ1-6; 9 nucleotides agree with TRBD1. V shed 6 bases, J shed 7 bases, and the junction held 10 bases outside the gene matches. This CDR3 is 16 amino acids long. Germline V lookup: CDR1 MNHEY, CDR2 SMNVEV (reference sequence). CDR3 region: CASRTTGTGLNSPLHF. CDR3 DNA sequence: TGTGCCAGCAGAACCACCGGGACAGGGCTCAATTCACCCCTCCACTTT.

This chain links TRBV4-1 with TRBJ2-2; unclear D gene. This CDR3 has 15 amino acids. Trimming removed 4 bases at V and 4 bases at J, with 13 bases between. The germline V gene has CDR1 MGHRA and CDR2 YSYEKL. This CDR3 reads CASSLNTAATGELFF. In nucleotides, the CDR3 is TGCGCCAGCAGCCTAAATACTGCGGCCACCGGGGAGCTGTTTTTT.

V gene TRBV28 combines with J gene TRBJ1-1; no firm D call. Germline CDR1 is MDHEN and CDR2 is SYDVKM. With 3 bases removed from V and 0 bases from J, the gap between germline ends came to 14 bases. The length of the CDR3 is 16 residues. CDR3 loop: CASSFIPYEMNTEAFF. CDR3 nucleotides: TGTGCCAGCAGTTTTATCCCCTACGAGATGAACACTGAAGCTTTCTTT.

CDR3 sequence (DNA): TGTGCCAGCAGCTTCCGGGGGTCTGAAGCTTTCTTT. Residues: CASSFRGSEAFF. This chain uses TRBV9 with TRBJ1-1, with a tentative D call TRBD1 (5 bases). The CDR3 loop spans 12 amino acids. Looked up from germline, CDR1 is SGDLS and CDR2 is YYNGEE. V lost 4 bases, J lost 6 bases, and 10 bases lay in between.

The chain couples TRBV5-1 to TRBJ2-7; D might be TRBD2 (5 bases). V was shortened by 0 bases and J by 6 bases, with 13 bases between the two germline ends. Germline V CDR1 and CDR2: SGHRS, YFSETQ. The length of the CDR3 is 14 residues. The CDR3 protein is CASSLAWAEGEQYF. DNA of the CDR3: TGCGCCAGCAGCTTGGCTTGGGCAGAGGGCGAGCAGTACTTC.

J is TRBJ1-6 and V is TRBV7-9; 7 bases agree with TRBD1. The CDR3 is 17 residues long. Looked up from germline, CDR1 is SEHNR and CDR2 is FQNEAQ (reference sequence). After removal of 1 base from V and 0 bases from J, the junction contained 3 bases not matched to a gene. CDR3 bases: TGTGCCAGCAGCTTAGAGGGACAGCTCTCCTATAATTCACCCCTCCACTTT. Its protein is CASSLEGQLSYNSPLHF.

This sequence joins TRBV5-6 and TRBJ2-7; tentatively, D is TRBD1 (6 bases). CDR1 and CDR2 (germline): SGHDT, YYEEEE. CDR3 length: 13 residues. V lost 2 bases and J lost 4, with 10 bases in between. DNA for the CDR3: TGTGCCAGCAGCTTAGGACAGTTTTACGAGCAGTACTTC. Protein: CASSLGQFYEQYF.

The V call is TRBV7-2, the J call TRBJ2-2, with D perhaps matching TRBD1 (6 bases). Germline CDR1 is SGHTA and CDR2 is FQGNSA. This CDR3 region has 15 residues. The V end lost 3 bases, the J end lost 7 bases, and 15 bases lay between the germline ends. The CDR3 sequence is CASSLNRVSGGELFF. CDR3 bases: TGTGCCAGCAGCTTGAACAGGGTATCAGGCGGGGAGCTGTTTTTT.

The genes are TRBV9 and TRBJ1-4; TRBD1 matches at 9 bases. CDR1 and CDR2 (germline): SGDLS, YYNGEE. After removal of 3 bases from V and 7 bases from J, the junction contained 22 bases not matched to a gene. The length of the CDR3 is 20 residues. CDR3: CASSESAGTGMTPGGEKLFF. The CDR3 region has the DNA TGTGCCAGCAGCGAGTCGGCCGGGACAGGGATGACCCCGGGGGGTGAAAAACTGTTTTTT.

This chain connects TRBV4-1 to TRBJ1-5; D is unresolved. Germline V CDR1 and CDR2: MGHRA, YSYEKL. The CDR3 has 13 residues. Trimming cost V 4 bases and J 8 bases, with 12 bases left between them. The CDR3 DNA reads as TGCGCCAGCAGCCCCCCCGGGATAAAGCCCCAGCATTTT. Protein: CASSPPGIKPQHF.

The V gene is TRBV19, the J gene TRBJ2-3; 7 nucleotides align to TRBD1. V trimming: 9 bases; J trimming: 7 bases; junction bases outside the gene matches: 13. This CDR3 has 14 residues. CDR1 is LNHDA, CDR2 SQIVND, per germline (reference sequence). The CDR3 DNA is TGTGCCAGCCGAACAGGGGCGGTTGGATATACGCAGTATTTT. Its protein is CASRTGAVGYTQYF. The variable domain in full, with the rest retrieved from reference TRBV19 and TRBJ2-3, is DGGITQSPKYLFRKEGQNVTLSCEQNLNHDAMYWYRQDPGQGLRLIYYSQIVNDFQKGDIAEGYSVSREKKESFPLTVTSAQKNPTAFYLCASRTGAVGYTQYFGPGTRLTVL.

CDR3 bases: TGTGCCAGCGGGGGGATGCGGTTTGTCGCTTTCTTT. Protein product: CASGGMRFVAFF. The rearrangement links TRBV28 to TRBJ1-1; D might be TRBD1 (5 bases). Germline V gene sequence: CDR1 MDHEN, CDR2 SYDVKM. V was pared by 8 bases and J by 11 bases, with 18 bases between. The CDR3 extends over 12 amino acids.

The chain carries TRBV19 and TRBJ1-6; D gene uncertain. CDR1 is LNHDA, CDR2 SQIVND, per germline (reference sequence). CDR3 length: 14 residues. Deletions cut 6 bases from V and 3 bases from J, with 9 bases between. The CDR3 region is CASRIRFYNSPLHF. The CDR3 region has the DNA TGTGCCAGTAGGATCAGGTTCTATAATTCACCCCTCCACTTT.

The chain uses TRBV6-5 and TRBJ2-1; D might be TRBD1 (5 bases). CDR1 is MNHEY, CDR2 SVGAGI, per germline. This CDR3 is built from 15 residues. V lost 6 bases and J 3 bases, leaving 15 bases between the germline ends. CDR3 protein: CASRLDRQIYNEQFF. DNA of the CDR3: TGTGCCAGCAGGCTCGACAGACAGATCTACAATGAGCAGTTCTTC.